This T cell receptor (beta chain) appears in the sequencing data of a study of neurological immune-mediated disorders. Study-level findings and limits: Multiple sclerosis, the disease with the least TCR clonal expansion, fell below healthy controls, whereas HTLV-1-associated myelopathy showed the most. CDR3 amino acid sequences found in expanded clones were never shared across subjects, suggesting private repertoires in all groups.

This clonotype was counted many times. What it binds is not known. Noted time point: longitudinal time-point 3. The cDNA came from 5'RACE, which used 10-nucleotide random UMIs. TCRdb analysed the 5' RACE reads with MiXCR anew, one entry per CDR3 protein. Of approximately 84,000 distinct CDR3 sequences in the sample, 3.5% to 4.5% were seen once. This receptor was taken from an older woman with multiple sclerosis. Sequenced material: PBMCs.

Here the CDR3 reads CASSESGQGGEQYF. The DNA for the CDR3 is TGTGCCAGCAGTGAATCGGGACAGGGTGGCGAGCAGTACTTC. V is TRBV25-1 and J is TRBJ2-7; TRBD1 matches at 9 bases. This CDR3 is 14 amino acids long. Germline assignment: CDR1 MGHDK and CDR2 SYGVNS. The ends lost 1 base at V and 6 bases at J; junction bases unmatched: 4.